The clone carrying this T cell receptor beta chain has ten or more counts. Its antigen is unknown. The TCRbeta library was prepared with unique molecular identifiers. TCRdb reprocessed the PCR reads with MiXCR, giving one entry per CDR3 protein. The table includes some 600,000 distinct CDR3 sequences, over 10% detected once. The entry originates in a study of T-cell reconstitution after alpha-beta-depleted transplantation in children. CDR3 length equals 16 residues. The trim removed 4 bases at V and 1 base at J, leaving 5 bases unmatched. CDR1 is SEHNR, CDR2 FQNEAQ, per germline (reference sequence). General study results and limits: From newly produced T cells came most of the T-cell counts and diversity one year after transplant.

This specimen consisted of PBMCs, mostly from graft donor cells, obtained 360 days after TCRalphabeta/CD19-depleted stem cell transplant. This TCR derives from a male patient younger than 18 who had a stem cell transplant for acute myeloid leukemia, so the T cells may come from the graft donor. The chain uses TRBV7-9 and TRBJ2-2; 8 nucleotides align to TRBD2. The CDR3 sequence: CASSYTSGENTGELFF. As DNA, the CDR3 is TGTGCCAGCAGCTACACTAGCGGAGAGAACACCGGGGAGCTGTTTTTT.